This T cell receptor (beta chain) was sequenced in a study of CD8 T cells in ankylosing spondylitis. A single record per CDR3 protein comes from TCRdb applying MiXCR to the 5' RACE reads. Here the sample spans some 130,000 distinct CDR3 sequences, approximately 17% being singletons. Points from the study as a whole: Reports of some motif variants in reactive arthritis synovial fluid and blood predate this one. Blood from ankylosing spondylitis patients appeared to carry a characteristic eight-variant TCR beta motif.

Worth noting for this clonotype: Its target is not known.

Deletions cut 6 bases from V and 8 bases from J, with 13 bases between. Germline V gene data show CDR1 as MNHEY and CDR2 as SMNVEV (reference sequence). The CDR3 runs 12 residues. The genes are TRBV27 and TRBJ1-2, with a possible D match to TRBD1 (5 bases). Sequencing input: blood, either unsorted or a sorted T cell fraction (not recorded which). This receptor was identified in a male donor with ankylosing spondylitis. CDR3: CASRQGEDGYTF. The CDR3 region has the DNA TGTGCCAGCAGGCAAGGGGAAGACGGCTACACCTTC.